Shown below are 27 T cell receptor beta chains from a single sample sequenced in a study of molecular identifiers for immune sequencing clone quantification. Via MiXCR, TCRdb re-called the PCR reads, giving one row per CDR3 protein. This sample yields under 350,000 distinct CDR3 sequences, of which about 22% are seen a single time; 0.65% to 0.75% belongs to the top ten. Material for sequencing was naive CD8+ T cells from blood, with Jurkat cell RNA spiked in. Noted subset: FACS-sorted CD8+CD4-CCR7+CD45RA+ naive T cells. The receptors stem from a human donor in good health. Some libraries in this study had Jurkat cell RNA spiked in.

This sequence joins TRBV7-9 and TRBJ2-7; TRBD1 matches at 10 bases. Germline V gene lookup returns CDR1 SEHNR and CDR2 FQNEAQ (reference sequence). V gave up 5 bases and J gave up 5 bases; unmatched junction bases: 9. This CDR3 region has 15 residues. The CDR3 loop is CASSKAPGQGNEQYF. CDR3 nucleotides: TGTGCCAGCAGCAAAGCTCCGGGACAGGGGAACGAGCAGTACTTC.

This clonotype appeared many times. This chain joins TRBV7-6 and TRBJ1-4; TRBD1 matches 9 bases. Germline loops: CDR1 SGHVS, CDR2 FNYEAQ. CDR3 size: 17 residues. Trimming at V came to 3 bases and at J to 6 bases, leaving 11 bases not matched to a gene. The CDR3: CASSFSPFTGGDEKLFF. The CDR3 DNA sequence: TGTGCCAGCAGCTTTTCCCCCTTTACAGGGGGCGATGAAAAACTGTTTTTT.

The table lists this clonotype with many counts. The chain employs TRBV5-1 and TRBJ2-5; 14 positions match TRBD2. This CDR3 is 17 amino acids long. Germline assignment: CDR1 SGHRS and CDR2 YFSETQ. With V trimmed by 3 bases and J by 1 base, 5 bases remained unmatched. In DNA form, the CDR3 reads TGCGCCAGCAGCTACGGACTAGCGGGGGGATCCCAAGAGACCCAGTACTTC. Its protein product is CASSYGLAGGSQETQYF. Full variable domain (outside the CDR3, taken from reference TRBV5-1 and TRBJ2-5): KAGVTQTPRYLIKTRGQQVTLSCSPISGHRSVSWYQQTPGQGLQFLFEYFSETQRNKGNFPGRFSGRQFSNSRSEMNVSTLELGDSALYLCASSYGLAGGSQETQYFGPGTRLLVL.

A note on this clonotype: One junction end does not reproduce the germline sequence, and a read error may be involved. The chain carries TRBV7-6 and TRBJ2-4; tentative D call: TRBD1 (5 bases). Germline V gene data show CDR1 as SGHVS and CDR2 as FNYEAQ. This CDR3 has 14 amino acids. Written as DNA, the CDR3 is TGTGTCAGCAGTCAAGGGGTCGGCGAAAACATTCAGTACTTC. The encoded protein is CVSSQGVGENIQYF. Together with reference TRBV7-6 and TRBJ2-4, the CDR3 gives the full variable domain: GAGVSQSPRYKVTKRGQDVALRCDPISGHVSLYWYRQALGQGPEFLTYFNYEAQQDKSGLPNDRFSAERPEGSISTLTIQRTEQRDSAMYRCVSSQGVGENIQYFGAGTRLSVL.

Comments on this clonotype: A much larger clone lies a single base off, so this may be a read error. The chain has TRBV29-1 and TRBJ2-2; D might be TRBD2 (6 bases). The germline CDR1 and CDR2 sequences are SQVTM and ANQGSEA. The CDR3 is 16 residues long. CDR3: CSVEDRQEANTGGLFF. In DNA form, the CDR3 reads TGCAGCGTTGAAGATCGCCAGGAAGCGAACACCGGGGGGCTGTTTTTT.

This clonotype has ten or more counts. CDR3 amino acids: CSVTDNTEAFF. DNA of the CDR3: TGCAGCGTTACGGATAACACTGAAGCTTTCTTT. This chain links TRBV29-1 with TRBJ1-1; D unresolved. Germline V gives CDR1 SQVTM, CDR2 ANQGSEA. The CDR3 is made up of 11 amino acids. V lost 5 bases, J lost 2 bases, and 6 bases lay in between.

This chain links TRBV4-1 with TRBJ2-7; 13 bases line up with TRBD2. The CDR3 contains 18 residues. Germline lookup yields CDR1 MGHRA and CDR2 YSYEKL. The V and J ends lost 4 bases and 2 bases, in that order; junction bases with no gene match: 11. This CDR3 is CASSPVGAGLAGAYEQYF. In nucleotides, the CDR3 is TGCGCCAGCAGCCCCGTCGGCGCCGGACTAGCGGGAGCCTACGAGCAGTACTTC.

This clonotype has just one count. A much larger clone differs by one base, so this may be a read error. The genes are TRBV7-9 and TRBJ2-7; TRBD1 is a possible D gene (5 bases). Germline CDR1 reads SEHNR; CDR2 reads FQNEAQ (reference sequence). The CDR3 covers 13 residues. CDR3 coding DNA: TGTGCCAGCAGCTTAGGGGGCTGGAACGAGCTGTACTTC. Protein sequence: CASSLGGWNELYF.

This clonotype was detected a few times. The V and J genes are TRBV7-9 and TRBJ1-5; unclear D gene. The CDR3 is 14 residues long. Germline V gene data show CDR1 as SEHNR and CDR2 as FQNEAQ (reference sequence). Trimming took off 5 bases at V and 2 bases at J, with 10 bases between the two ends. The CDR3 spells CASSPGFGNQPQHF. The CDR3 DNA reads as TGTGCCAGCAGCCCTGGCTTCGGCAATCAGCCCCAGCATTTT. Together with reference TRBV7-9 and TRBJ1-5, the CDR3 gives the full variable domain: DTGVSQNPRHKITKRGQNVTFRCDPISEHNRLYWYRQTLGQGPEFLTYFQNEAQLEKSRLLSDRFSAERPKGSFSTLEIQRTEQGDSAMYLCASSPGFGNQPQHFGDGTRLSIL.

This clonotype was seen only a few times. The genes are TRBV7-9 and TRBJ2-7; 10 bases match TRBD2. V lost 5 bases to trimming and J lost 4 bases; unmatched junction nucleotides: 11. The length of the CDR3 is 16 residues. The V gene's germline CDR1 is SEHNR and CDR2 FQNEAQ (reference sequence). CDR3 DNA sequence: TGTGCCAGCAGCCAAGTCACTAGCGGGGTTTTATACGAGCAGTACTTC. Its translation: CASSQVTSGVLYEQYF.

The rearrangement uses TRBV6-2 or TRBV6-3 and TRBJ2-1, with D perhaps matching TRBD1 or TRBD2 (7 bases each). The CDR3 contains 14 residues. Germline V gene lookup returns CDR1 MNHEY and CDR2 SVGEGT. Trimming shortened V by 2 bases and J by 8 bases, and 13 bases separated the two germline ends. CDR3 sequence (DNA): TGTGCCAGCAGTTACGAGACAGGGAGGGATGAGCAGTTCTTC. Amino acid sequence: CASSYETGRDEQFF.

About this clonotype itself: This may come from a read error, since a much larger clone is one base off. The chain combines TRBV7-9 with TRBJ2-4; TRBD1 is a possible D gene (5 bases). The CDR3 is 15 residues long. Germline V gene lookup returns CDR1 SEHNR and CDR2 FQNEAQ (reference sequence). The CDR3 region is CDSSLGADLKNIQYF. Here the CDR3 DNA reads TGTGACAGCAGCTTAGGGGCGGACCTCAAAAACATTCAGTACTTC.

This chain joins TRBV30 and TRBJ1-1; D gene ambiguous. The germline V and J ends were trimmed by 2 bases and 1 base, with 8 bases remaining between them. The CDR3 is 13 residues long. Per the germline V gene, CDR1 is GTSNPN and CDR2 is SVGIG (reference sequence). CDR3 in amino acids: CAWSPLSNTEAFF. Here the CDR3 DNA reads TGTGCCTGGAGTCCACTGTCGAACACTGAAGCTTTCTTT.

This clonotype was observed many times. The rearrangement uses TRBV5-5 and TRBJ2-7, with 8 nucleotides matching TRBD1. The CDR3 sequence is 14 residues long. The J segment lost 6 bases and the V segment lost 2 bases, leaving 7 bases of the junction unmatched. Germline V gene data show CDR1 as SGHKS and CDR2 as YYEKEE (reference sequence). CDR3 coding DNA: TGTGCCAGCAGCTTAGGACAGGGTAGGTCCGAGCAGTACTTC. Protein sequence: CASSLGQGRSEQYF.

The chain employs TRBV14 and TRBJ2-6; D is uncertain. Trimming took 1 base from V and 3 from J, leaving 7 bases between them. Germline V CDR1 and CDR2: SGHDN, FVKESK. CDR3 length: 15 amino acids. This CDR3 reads CASSQGVGGANVLTF. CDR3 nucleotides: TGTGCCAGCAGCCAAGGGGTCGGTGGGGCCAACGTCCTGACTTTC.

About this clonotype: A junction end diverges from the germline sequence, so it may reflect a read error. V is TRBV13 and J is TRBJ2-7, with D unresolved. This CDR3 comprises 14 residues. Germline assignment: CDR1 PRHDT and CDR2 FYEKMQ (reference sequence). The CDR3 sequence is CASSLGGRFYEQHF. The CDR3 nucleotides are TGTGCCAGCAGCTTAGGTGGCCGGTTCTACGAGCAGCACTTC.

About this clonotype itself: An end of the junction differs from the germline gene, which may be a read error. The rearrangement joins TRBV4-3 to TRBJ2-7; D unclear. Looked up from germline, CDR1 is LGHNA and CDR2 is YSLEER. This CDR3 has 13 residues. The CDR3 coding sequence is TGCGCCCGCCGCCAAGATGGGAATTACGAGCCGTACTTC. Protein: CARRQDGNYEPYF.

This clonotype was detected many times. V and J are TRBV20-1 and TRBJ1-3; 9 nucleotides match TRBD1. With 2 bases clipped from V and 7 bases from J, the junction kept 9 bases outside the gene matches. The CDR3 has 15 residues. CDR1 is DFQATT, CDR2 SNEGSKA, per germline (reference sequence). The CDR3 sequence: CSARIPGQGINTIYF. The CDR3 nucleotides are TGCAGTGCTAGAATCCCGGGACAGGGTATCAACACCATATATTTT.

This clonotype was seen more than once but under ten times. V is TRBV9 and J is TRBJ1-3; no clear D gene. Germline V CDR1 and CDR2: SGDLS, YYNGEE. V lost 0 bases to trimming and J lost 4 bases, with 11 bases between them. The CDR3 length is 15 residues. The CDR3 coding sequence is TGTGCCAGCAGCGTAGACGGGATCCCCGGAAACACCATATATTTT. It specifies CASSVDGIPGNTIYF.

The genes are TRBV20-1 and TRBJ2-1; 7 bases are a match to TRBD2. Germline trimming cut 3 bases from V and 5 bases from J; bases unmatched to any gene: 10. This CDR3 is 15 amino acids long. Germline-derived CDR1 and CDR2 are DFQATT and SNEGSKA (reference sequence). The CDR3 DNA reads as TGCAGTGCTAGGCCTCTAGCGGCGAACCACAATGAGCAGTTCTTC. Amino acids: CSARPLAANHNEQFF.

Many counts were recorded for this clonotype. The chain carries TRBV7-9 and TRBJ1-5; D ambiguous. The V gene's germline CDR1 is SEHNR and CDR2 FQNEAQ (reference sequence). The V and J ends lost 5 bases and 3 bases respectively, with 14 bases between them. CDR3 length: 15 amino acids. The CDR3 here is CASSPEVADNQPQHF. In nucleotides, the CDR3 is TGTGCCAGCAGCCCCGAGGTGGCCGACAATCAGCCCCAGCATTTT.

This chain's CDR3 is CASSLSWGPFYEQYF. CDR3 DNA sequence: TGTGCCAGCAGCTTATCCTGGGGCCCCTTCTACGAGCAGTACTTC. The chain couples TRBV7-9 to TRBJ2-7; tentatively, D is TRBD1 (5 bases). Germline CDR1 and CDR2: SEHNR and FQNEAQ (reference sequence). The CDR3 sequence is 15 residues long. V was pared by 2 bases and J by 3 bases, with 14 bases between.

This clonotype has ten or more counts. CDR3 sequence: CASSMGQGVNEQYF. CDR3 coding DNA: TGTGCCAGTAGTATGGGACAGGGGGTTAACGAGCAGTACTTC. This chain connects TRBV19 to TRBJ2-7; TRBD1 agrees at 11 bases. The length of the CDR3 is 14 residues. J was trimmed by 5 bases and V by 3 bases; bases with no gene match: 3. Germline CDR1 reads LNHDA; CDR2 reads SQIVND (reference sequence).

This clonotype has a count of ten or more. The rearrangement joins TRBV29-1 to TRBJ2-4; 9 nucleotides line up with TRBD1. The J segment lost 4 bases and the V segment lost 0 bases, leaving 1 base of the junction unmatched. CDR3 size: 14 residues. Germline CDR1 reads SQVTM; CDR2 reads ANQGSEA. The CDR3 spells CSVEDGTGKNIQYF. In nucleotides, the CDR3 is TGCAGCGTTGAAGATGGGACAGGGAAAAACATTCAGTACTTC.

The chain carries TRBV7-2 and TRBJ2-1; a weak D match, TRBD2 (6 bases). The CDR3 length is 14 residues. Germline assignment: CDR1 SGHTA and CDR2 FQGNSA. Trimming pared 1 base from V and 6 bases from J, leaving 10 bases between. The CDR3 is CASSLDGGFNEQFF. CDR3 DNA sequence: TGTGCCAGCAGCTTAGATGGGGGGTTCAATGAGCAGTTCTTC.

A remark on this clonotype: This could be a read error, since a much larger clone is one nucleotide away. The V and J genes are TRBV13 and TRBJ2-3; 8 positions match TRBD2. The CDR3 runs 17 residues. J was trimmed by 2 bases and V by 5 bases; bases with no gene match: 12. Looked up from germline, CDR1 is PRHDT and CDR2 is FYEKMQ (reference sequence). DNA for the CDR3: TGTGCCAGCAGCGGGCAGAGACGAGCGGGAGTCACAGATACGCAGTATTTT. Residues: CASSGQRRAGVTDTQYF.

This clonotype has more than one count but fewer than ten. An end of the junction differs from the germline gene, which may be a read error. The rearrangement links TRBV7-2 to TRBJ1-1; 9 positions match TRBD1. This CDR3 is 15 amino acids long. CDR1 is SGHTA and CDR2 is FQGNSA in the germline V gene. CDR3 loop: CASRLTEGQGTEAFF. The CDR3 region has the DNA TGTGCCAGCCGCTTAACTGAGGGACAGGGCACTGAAGCTTTCTTT.